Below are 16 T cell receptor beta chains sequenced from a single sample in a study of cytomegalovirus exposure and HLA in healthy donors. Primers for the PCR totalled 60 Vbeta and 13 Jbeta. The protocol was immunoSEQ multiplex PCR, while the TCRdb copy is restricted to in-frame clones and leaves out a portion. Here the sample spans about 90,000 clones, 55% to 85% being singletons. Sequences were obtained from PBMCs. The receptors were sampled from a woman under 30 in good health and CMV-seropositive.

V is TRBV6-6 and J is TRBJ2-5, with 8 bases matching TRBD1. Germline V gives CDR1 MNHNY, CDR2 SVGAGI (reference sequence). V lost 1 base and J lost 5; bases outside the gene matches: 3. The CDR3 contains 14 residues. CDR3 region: CASSYYRGVETQYF. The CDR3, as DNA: TGTGCCAGCAGTTACTACAGGGGGGTGGAGACCCAGTACTTC.

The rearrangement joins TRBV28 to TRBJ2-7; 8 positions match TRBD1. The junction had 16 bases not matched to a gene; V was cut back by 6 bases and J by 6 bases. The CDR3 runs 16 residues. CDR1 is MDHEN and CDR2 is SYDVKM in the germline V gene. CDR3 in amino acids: CASRVDRARGGTEQYF. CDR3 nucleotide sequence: TGTGCCAGCAGGGTGGACAGGGCGCGGGGCGGGACCGAGCAGTACTTC.

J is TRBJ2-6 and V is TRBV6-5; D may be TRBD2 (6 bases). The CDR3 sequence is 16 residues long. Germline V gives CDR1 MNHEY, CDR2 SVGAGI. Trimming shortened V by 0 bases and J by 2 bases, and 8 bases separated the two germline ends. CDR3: CASSYSGGPGANVLTF. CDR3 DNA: TGTGCCAGCAGTTACTCGGGGGGACCTGGGGCCAACGTCCTGACTTTC.

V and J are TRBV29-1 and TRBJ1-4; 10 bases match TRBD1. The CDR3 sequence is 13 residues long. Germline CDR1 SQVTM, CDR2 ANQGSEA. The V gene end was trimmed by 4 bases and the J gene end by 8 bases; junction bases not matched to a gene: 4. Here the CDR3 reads CSVGQGAYEKLFF. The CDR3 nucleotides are TGCAGCGTTGGACAGGGGGCCTACGAAAAACTGTTTTTT.

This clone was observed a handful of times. CDR3 loop: CASSWTGAGNEQFF. The CDR3 DNA is TGTGCCAGCAGCTGGACAGGGGCAGGCAATGAGCAGTTCTTC. The V and J genes are TRBV11-2 and TRBJ2-1; 9 nucleotides match TRBD1. V gave up 4 bases and J gave up 6 bases; unmatched junction bases: 4. This CDR3 is built from 14 residues. CDR1 and CDR2 (germline): SGHAT, FQNNGV.

CDR3 in amino acids: CASSLQGWNQPQHF. In DNA form, the CDR3 reads TGTGCCAGCAGCTTACAGGGGTGGAATCAGCCCCAGCATTTT. The V call is TRBV5-5, the J call TRBJ1-5, with 7 positions matching TRBD1. CDR1 is SGHKS, CDR2 YYEKEE, per germline (reference sequence). J lost 4 bases, V lost 2 bases, and 3 bases had no gene match. The CDR3 spans 14 residues.

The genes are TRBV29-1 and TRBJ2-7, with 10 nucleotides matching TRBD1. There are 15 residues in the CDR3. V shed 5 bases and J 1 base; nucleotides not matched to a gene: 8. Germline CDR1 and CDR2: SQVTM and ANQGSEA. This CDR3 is CSVSGTGVPSYEQYF. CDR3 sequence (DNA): TGCAGCGTTTCCGGGACAGGGGTCCCATCCTACGAGCAGTACTTC.

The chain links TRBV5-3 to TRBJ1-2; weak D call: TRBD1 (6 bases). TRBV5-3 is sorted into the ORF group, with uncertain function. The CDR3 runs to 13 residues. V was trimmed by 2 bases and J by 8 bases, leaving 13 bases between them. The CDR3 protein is CARSFQGLYGYTF. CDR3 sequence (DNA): TGTGCCAGAAGCTTCCAGGGGCTTTACGGCTACACCTTC.

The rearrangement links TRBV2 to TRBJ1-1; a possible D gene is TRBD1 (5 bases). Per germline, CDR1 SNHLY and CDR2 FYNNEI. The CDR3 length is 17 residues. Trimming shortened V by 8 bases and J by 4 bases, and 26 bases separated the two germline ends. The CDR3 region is CASRQRDVGRGGTEAFF. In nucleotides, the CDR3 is TGTGCCAGCCGCCAACGAGATGTGGGGCGCGGGGGCACTGAAGCTTTCTTT.

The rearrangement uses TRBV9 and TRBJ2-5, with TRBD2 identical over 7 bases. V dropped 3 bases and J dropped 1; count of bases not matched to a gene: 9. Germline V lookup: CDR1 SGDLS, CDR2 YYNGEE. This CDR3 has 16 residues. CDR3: CASSGEGPPGQETQYF. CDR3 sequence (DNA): TGTGCCAGCAGCGGGGAGGGCCCACCGGGCCAAGAGACCCAGTACTTC. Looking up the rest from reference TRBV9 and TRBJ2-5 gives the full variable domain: DSGVTQTPKHLITATGQRVTLRCSPRSGDLSVYWYQQSLDQGLQFLIQYYNGEERAKGNILERFSAQQFPDLHSELNLSSLELGDSALYFCASSGEGPPGQETQYFGPGTRLLVL.

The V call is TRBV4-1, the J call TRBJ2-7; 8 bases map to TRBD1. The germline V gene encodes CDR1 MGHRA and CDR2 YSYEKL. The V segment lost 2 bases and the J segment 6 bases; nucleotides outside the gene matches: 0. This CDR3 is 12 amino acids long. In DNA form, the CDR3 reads TGCGCCAGCAGCCAAACAGGGGGCGAGCAGTACTTC. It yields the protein CASSQTGGEQYF.

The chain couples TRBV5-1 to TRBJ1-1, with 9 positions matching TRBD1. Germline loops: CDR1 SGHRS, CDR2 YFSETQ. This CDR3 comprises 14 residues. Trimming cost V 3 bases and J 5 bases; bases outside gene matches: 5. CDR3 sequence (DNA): TGCGCCAGCAGCTCCGGGACAGGGACGACTGAAGCTTTCTTT. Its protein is CASSSGTGTTEAFF.

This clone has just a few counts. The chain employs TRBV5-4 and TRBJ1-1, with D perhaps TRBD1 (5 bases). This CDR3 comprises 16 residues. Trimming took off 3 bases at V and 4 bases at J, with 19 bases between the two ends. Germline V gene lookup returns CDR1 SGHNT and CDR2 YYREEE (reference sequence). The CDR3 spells CASSSLEGRLTTEAFF. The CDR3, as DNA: TGTGCCAGCAGCTCCTTGGAGGGGAGATTGACCACTGAAGCTTTCTTT.

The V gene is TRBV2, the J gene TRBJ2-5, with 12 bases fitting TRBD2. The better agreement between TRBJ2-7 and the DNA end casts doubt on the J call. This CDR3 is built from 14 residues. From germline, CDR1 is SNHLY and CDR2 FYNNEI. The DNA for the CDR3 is TGTGCCAGCAGTAGACTAGCGGGAGAAAACGAGCAGTACTTC. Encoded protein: CASSRLAGENEQYF.

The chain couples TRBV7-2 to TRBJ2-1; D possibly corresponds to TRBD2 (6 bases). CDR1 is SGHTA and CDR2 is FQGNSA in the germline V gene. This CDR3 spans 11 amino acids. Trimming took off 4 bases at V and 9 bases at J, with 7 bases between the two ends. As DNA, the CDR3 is TGTGCCAGCAGCTCGGGACTTGAGCAGTTCTTC. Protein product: CASSSGLEQFF.

CDR3 DNA: TGTGCCAGCACCGTGACAGTTTACTATGGCTACACCTTC. Protein: CASTVTVYYGYTF. The genes are TRBV2 and TRBJ1-2, with a possible D match to TRBD1 (5 bases). CDR3 size: 13 residues. V was pared by 7 bases and J by 3 bases, with 12 bases between. Per the germline V gene, CDR1 is SNHLY and CDR2 is FYNNEI.